These 2 T cell receptor beta chains were all obtained from the same sample, sequenced in a study of a mutant IDH1 vaccine in newly diagnosed glioma. These receptors have no identified antigens. The assay was immunoSEQ multiplex PCR, and TCRdb's table has in-frame clones only and misses some. The sample gives 75,000 to 80,000 clones, approximately 85% of which show up once; roughly 0.78% is in the top ten. Time point reported: week 23, last vaccination. The investigators gave 300 ug of mutant IDH1 20-mer peptide in each vaccine dose, together with topical imiquimod. The sequences come from PBMCs, collected from a glioma patient whose treatment included an IDH1 peptide vaccine. These receptor sequences come from a woman in her 50s with glioma.

The CDR3 nucleotides read TGCAGCGTTGATCTCGGTACAGGGGGTCCAGAGACCCAGTACTTC. This sequence encodes CSVDLGTGGPETQYF. V gene TRBV29-1 combines with J gene TRBJ2-5; 8 bases are a match to TRBD1. V shed 3 bases and J 4 bases; nucleotides not matched to a gene: 10. The CDR3 consists of 15 residues. Germline V gene sequence: CDR1 SQVTM, CDR2 ANQGSEA.

J is TRBJ2-7 and V is TRBV18; D possibly uses TRBD1 or TRBD2 (5 bases each). Germline values: CDR1 KGHSH, CDR2 LQKENI. Trimming took 2 bases from V and 0 from J, leaving 17 bases between them. The CDR3 totals 17 residues. CDR3 sequence (DNA): TGTGCCAGCTCACCATACGGAGGCAATAGGGGCTCCTACGAGCAGTACTTC. It codes for CASSPYGGNRGSYEQYF. Combining the CDR3 with reference TRBV18 and TRBJ2-7 gives the whole variable domain NAGVMQNPRHLVRRRGQEARLRCSPMKGHSHVYWYRQLPEEGLKFMVYLQKENIIDESGMPKERFSAEFPKEGPSILRIQQVVRGDSAAYFCASSPYGGNRGSYEQYFGPGTRLTVT.